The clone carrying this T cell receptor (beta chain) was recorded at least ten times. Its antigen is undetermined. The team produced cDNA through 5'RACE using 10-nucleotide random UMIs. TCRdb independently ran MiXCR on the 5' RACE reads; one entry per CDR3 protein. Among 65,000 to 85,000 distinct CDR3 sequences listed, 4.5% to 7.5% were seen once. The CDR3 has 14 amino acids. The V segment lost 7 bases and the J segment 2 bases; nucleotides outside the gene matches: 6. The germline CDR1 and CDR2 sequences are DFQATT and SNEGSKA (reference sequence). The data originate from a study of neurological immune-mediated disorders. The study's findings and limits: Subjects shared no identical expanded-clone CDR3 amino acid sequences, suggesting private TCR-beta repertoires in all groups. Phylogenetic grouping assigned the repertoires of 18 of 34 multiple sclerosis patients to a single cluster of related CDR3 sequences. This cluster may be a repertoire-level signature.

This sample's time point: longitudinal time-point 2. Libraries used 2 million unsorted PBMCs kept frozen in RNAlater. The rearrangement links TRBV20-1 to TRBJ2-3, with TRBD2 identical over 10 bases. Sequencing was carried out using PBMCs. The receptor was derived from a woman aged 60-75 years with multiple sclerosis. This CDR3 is CSGPSGGITDTQYF. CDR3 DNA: TGCAGTGGCCCTAGCGGGGGAATCACAGATACGCAGTATTTT.